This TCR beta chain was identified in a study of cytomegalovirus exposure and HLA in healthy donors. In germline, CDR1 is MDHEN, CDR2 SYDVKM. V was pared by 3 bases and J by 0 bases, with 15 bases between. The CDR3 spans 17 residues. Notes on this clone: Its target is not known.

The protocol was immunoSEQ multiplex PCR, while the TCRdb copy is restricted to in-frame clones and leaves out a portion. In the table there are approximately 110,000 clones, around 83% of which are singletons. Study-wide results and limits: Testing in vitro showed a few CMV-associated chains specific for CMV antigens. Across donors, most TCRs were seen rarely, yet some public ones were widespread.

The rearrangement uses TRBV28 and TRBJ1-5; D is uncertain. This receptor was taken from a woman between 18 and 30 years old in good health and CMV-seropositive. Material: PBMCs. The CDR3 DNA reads TGTGCCAGCAGTTTGTATAAGGCGGCAGATAGCAATCAGCCCCAGCATTTT. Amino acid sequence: CASSLYKAADSNQPQHF.